The subject of this entry is one T cell receptor (beta chain). This clone's antigen is unknown. No much larger clone is present one base from it, and per-base qualities are unavailable. This specimen comes from a study of regulatory and conventional T cells in RAG deficiency (dated by TCRdb to 2016 to 2017). In the study overall: To compare the diversity and composition of the repertoires of Treg, conventional CD4+ and CD8+ T cells between RAG-deficient patients and healthy controls, the study applied high-throughput TCR beta sequencing. On the study overall, not on this receptor specifically: Compared with controls, Omenn syndrome and CID/AS patients had approximately 91-fold fewer unique TCR beta sequences in Treg cells, but only approximately 10-fold fewer in the other subsets. Compared with control T-cell subpopulations, the RAG-deficient patients had markedly lower Shannon entropy and higher Simpson indices. For some subjects, some T-cell subset analyses were not performed. The CD25-high CD127-low cells sorted from Omenn syndrome patients may be peripherally activated cells rather than true Treg cells. All patient T-cell subsets had shorter CDR3 lengths; Omenn syndrome patients showed >85% Treg-Tconv repertoire overlap at nucleotide and amino acid level.

Before genomic DNA was extracted, regulatory T cells were isolated from blood as CD4+CD25-high CD127-low cells. For repertoire analyses, the comparison group consisted of about 8 healthy control donors. Receptor libraries were prepared by the immunoSEQ multiplex PCR assay. Genomic DNA from the sorted T-cell subsets was used to amplify and sequence rearranged TCR beta chain products. For the original study's pipeline: Shannon entropy and Simpson indices were used to measure how diverse the repertoire of productive TCR beta rearrangements was. Clonal expansion was assessed by the summed frequency of the 100 most abundant productive TCR beta clonotypes among total reads. The TRB repertoires were scored with a self-reactivity index built on which amino acids appear at CDR3beta positions 6 and 7. Two-way ANOVA was applied to the repertoire analyses, whereas Student t or Mann-Whitney tests were applied to the flow cytometric analyses. The table was pulled from immuneACCESS by TCRdb, which kept in-frame rearrangements only. Such tables lose some clones; where checked, under half of the loss comes from unresolved V genes, and the rest has no known cause. V and J calls and clone size follow that table, whereas D and trimming were derived from the DNA. The sample table shows some 28,000 clones, and 90% to 95% are seen once. Clones ranked in the top ten supply roughly 0.74% of the sample.

Relative to germline, V is 0 bases shorter and J is 5 bases shorter, with 9 bases between their ends. Based on the germline V gene (reference sequence), the CDR1 and CDR2 sequences are MNHNY and SVGAGI. The CDR3 covers 14 residues, taking in both the cysteine and the phenylalanine. Just CDR3 DNA is preserved here, 42 bases in frame from base 1. The data also belong to a second study, concerning regulatory T cells. Reported in the second study: The multiplex PCR used 52 forward TRBV primers and 13 reverse TRBJ primers, with assay-based and computational corrections for amplification bias. Repertoires from patients had restricted unique TRB V-J pairs and skewed V and J gene usage, with the strongest effect in regulatory T cells. The study compared T-cell receptor beta repertoires of sorted regulatory, conventional CD4+ and CD8+ T cells in CD3G-deficient patients with those in healthy controls. Ficoll density separation was used to isolate peripheral blood mononuclear cells. Within the immunoSEQ assay, multiplex PCR amplified rearranged TRB loci from genomic DNA. An Illumina HiSeq platform was used to sequence the TRB amplicons. Custom algorithms error-filtered the raw sequences and aligned them to reference gene sequences, after which the immunoSEQ online tools were used for analysis. The frequencies of productive and nonproductive TRB rearrangements were evaluated among unique sequences as well as among total sequences. For group comparisons, t tests, Mann-Whitney tests or two-way ANOVA were performed in Prism software.

This TCR came from a human donor in good health. The sequencing input was Tregs sorted from blood. The receptor chain draws on TRBV6-6 and TRBJ2-3, and TRBD1 may be the D gene, going by 5 matching bases. The nucleotide sequence reads as follows: TGTGCCAGCAGTTACTCGATAAGGGGAGATACGCAGTATTTT. It translates as CASSYSIRGDTQYF.